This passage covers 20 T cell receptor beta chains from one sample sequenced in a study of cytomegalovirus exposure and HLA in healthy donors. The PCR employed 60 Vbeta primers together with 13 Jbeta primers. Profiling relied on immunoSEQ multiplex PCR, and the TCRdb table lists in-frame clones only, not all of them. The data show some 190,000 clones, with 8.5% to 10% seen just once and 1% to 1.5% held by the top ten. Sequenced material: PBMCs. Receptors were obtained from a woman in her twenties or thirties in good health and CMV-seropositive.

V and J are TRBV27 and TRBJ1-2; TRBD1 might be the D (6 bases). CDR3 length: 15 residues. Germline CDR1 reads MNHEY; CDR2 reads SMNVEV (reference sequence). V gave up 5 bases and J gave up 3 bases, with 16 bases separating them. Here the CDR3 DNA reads TGTGCCAGCAGTCCACGACCGGGACAATACTATGGCTACACCTTC. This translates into CASSPRPGQYYGYTF.

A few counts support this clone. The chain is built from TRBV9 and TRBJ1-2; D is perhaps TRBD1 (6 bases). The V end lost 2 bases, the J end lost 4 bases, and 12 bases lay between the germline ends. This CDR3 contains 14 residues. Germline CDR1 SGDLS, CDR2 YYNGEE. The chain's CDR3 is CASSVGGRVYGYTF. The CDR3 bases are TGTGCCAGCAGCGTTGGGGGCAGGGTCTATGGCTACACCTTC.

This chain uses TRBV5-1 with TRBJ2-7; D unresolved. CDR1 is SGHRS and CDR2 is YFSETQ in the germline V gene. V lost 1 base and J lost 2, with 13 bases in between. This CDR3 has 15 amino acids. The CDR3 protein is CASSLSSPVTYEQYF. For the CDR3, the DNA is TGCGCCAGCAGCTTGAGTAGCCCGGTGACCTACGAGCAGTACTTC.

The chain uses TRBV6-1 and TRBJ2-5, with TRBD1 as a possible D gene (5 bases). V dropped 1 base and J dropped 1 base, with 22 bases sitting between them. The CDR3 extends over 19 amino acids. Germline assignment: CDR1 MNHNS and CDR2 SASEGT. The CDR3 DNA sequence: TGTGCCAGCAGTGAAGGGGCCCTAGGGGTCTTGGATTTCCAAGAGACCCAGTACTTC. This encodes CASSEGALGVLDFQETQYF.

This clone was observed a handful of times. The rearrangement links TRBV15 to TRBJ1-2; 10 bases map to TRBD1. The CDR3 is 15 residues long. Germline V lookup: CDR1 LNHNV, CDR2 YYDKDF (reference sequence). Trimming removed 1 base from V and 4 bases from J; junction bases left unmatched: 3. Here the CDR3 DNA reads TGTGCCACCAGCAGAGTGCGGACAGGGGGCTATGGCTACACCTTC. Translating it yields CATSRVRTGGYGYTF.

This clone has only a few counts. CDR3 residues: CASSDRLAGRTSTDTQYF. The CDR3 bases are TGTGCCAGCAGCGACCGACTAGCGGGACGTACTAGCACAGATACGCAGTATTTT. The chain combines TRBV9 with TRBJ2-3, with 11 bases matching TRBD2. Germline V lookup: CDR1 SGDLS, CDR2 YYNGEE. The CDR3 extends over 18 amino acids. V lost 3 bases, J lost 0 bases, and 9 bases stayed unmatched.

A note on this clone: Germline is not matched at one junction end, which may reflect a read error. CDR3 region: CANSELTGSSYEQYF. CDR3 nucleotide sequence: TGCGCCAACAGTGAGTTGACGGGGAGCTCCTACGAGCAGTACTTC. The chain has TRBV10-2 and TRBJ2-7; D possibly corresponds to TRBD2 (5 bases). The V gene's germline CDR1 is WSHSY and CDR2 SAAADI. The CDR3 consists of 15 residues.

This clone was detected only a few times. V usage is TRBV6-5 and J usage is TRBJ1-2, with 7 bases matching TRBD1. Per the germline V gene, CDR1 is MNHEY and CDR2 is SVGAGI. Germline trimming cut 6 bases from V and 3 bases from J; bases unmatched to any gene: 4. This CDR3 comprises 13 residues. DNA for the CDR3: TGTGCCAGCAGCCCCCAGGGGGACTATGGCTACACCTTC. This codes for CASSPQGDYGYTF.

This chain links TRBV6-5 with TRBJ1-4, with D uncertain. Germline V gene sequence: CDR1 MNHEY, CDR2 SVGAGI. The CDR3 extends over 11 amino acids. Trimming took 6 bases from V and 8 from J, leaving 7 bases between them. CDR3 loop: CASRPEEKLFF. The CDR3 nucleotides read TGTGCCAGCAGACCCGAGGAAAAACTGTTTTTT.

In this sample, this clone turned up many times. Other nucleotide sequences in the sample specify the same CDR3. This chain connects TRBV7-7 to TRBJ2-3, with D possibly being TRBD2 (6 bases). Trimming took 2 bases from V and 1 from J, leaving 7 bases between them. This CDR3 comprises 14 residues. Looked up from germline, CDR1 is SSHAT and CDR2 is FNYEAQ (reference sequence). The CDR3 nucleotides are TGTGCCAGCAGCTTAACGGGAGGCACAGATACGCAGTATTTT. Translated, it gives CASSLTGGTDTQYF.

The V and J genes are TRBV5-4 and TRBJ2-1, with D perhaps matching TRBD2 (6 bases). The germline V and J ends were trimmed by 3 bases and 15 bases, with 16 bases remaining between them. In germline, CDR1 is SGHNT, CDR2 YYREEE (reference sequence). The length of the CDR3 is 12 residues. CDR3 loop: CASSSGGPIRFF. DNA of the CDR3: TGTGCCAGCAGCTCCGGGGGTCCGATAAGGTTCTTC.

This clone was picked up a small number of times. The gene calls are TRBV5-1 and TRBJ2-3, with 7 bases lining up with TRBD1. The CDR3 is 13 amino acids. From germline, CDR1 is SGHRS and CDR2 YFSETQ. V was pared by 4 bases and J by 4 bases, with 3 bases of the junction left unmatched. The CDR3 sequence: CASSETGSDTQYF. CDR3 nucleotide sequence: TGCGCCAGCAGCGAGACAGGGTCAGATACGCAGTATTTT.

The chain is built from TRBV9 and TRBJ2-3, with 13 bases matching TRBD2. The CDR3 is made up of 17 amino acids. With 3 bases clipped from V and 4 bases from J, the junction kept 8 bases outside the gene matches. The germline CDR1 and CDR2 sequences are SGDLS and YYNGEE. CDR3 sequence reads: CASSGWTSGSRADTQYF. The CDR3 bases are TGTGCCAGCAGCGGCTGGACTAGCGGGAGCAGGGCAGATACGCAGTATTTT.

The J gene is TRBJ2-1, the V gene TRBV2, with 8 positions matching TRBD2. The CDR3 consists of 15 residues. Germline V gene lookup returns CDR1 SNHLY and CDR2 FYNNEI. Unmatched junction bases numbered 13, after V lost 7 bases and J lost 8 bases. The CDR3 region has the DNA TGTGCCAGCACCGCCCGAGCGGGGCGGGGGGATGAGCAGTTCTTC. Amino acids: CASTARAGRGDEQFF.

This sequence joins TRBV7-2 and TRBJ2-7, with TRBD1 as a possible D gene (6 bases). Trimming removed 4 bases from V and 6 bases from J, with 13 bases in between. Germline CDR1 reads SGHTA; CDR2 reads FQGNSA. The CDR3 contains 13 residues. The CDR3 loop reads CASSSYRVLEQYF. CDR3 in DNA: TGTGCCAGCAGCTCCTACAGGGTACTCGAGCAGTACTTC.

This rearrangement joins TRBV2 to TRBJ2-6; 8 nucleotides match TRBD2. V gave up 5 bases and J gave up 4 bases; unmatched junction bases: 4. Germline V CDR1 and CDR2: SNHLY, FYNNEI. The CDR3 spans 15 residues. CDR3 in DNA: TGTGCCAGCAGTCCGGGAGGGTACGGGGCCAACGTCCTGACTTTC. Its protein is CASSPGGYGANVLTF.

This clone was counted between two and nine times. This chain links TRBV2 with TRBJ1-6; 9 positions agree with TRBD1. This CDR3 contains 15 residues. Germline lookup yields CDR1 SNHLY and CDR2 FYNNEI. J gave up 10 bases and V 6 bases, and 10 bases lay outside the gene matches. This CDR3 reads CASRLQGASVSPLHF. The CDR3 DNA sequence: TGTGCCAGCAGGTTACAGGGGGCGTCCGTCTCACCCCTCCACTTT.

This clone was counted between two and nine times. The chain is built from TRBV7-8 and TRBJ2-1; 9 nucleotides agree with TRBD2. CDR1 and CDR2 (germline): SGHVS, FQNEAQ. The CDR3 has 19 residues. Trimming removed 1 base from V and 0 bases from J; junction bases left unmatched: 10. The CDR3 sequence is CASSLDGLAGILSYNEQFF. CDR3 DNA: TGTGCCAGCAGCTTAGATGGGCTAGCGGGGATACTCTCCTACAATGAGCAGTTCTTC.

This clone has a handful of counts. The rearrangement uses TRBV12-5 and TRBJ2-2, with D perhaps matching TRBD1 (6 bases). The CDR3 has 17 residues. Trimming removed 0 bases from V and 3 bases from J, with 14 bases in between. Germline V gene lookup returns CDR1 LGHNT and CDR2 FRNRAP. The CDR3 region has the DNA TGTGCTAGTGGTTTGGTACTGAGCAGGGGAGACACCGGGGAGCTGTTTTTT. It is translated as CASGLVLSRGDTGELFF.

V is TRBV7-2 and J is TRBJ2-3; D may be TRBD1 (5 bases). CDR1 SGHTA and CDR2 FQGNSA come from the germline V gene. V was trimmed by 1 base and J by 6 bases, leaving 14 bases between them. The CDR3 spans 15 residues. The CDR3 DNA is TGTGCCAGCAGCTTAGGACGGGTTGGGGCTGATACGCAGTATTTT. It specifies CASSLGRVGADTQYF. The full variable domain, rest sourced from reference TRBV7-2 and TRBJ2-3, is GAGVSQSPSNKVTEKGKDVELRCDPISGHTALYWYRQSLGQGLEFLIYFQGNSAPDKSGLPSDRFSAERTGGSVSTLTIQRTQQEDSAVYLCASSLGRVGADTQYFGPGTRLTVL.